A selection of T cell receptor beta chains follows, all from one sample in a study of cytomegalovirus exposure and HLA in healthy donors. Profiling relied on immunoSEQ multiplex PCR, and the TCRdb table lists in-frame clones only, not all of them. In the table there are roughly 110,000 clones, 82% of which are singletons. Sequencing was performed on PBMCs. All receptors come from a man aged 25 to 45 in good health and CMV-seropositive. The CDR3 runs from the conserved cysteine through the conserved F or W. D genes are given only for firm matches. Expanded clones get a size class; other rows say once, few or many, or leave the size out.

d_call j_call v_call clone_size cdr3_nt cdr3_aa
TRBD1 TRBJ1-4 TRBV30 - TGTGCCTTCCACAGGGGCGGCAATGAAAAACTGTTTTTT CAFHRGGNEKLFF
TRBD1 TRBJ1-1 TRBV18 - TGTGCCAGCTCACCAGGGACAGTGAACACTGAAGCTTTCTTT CASSPGTVNTEAFF
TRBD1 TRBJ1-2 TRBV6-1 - TGTGCCAGCGGACAAAGGACAGGGGGCGGCTACACCTTC CASGQRTGGGYTF
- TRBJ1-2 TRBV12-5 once TGTGCTAGTTTGCGGGTCTTGTCTGAAAACTATGGCTACACCTTC CASLRVLSENYGYTF
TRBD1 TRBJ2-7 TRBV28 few TGTGCCAGCAGTTTCGTCAGGGGGTACGAGCAGTACTTC CASSFVRGYEQYF
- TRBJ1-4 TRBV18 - TGTGCCAGCTCGCCTATGGGCCTACTAGGGGAAAAACTGTTTTTT CASSPMGLLGEKLFF
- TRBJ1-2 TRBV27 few TGTGCCAGCAGTTTAGGCGGGGGTGGATATGGCTACACCTTC CASSLGGGGYGYTF
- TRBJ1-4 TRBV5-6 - TGTGCCAGCAGTCGGGTGGGGGCAAAACTGTTTTTT CASSRVGAKLFF
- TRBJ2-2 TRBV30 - TGTGCCTGGAGCCGGGCCCTGAGGGGATGGAGGGAGTCCGGGGAGCTGTTTTTT CAWSRALRGWRESGELFF
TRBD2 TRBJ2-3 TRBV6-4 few TGTGCCAGCAGTGATTCCGCCGGGGGGGCAACAGATACGCAGTATTTT CASSDSAGGATDTQYF
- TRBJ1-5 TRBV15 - TGTGCCACCAGCAGAGTACAGGTCAATCAGCCCCAGCATTTT CATSRVQVNQPQHF
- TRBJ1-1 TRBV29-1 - TGCAGCGTTGGAGGGATGAACACTGAAGCTTTCTTT CSVGGMNTEAFF
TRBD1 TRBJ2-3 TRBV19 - TGTGCCAGTGGGGGACAGGGAGTGGATACGCAGTATTTT CASGGQGVDTQYF
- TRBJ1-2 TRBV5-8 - TGTGCCAGCAGCCCCCAGGCGGGGTTTGGCTACACCTTC CASSPQAGFGYTF
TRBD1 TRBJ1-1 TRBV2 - TGTGCCAGCACCATCGACAGGGGAAACACTGAAGCTTTCTTT CASTIDRGNTEAFF
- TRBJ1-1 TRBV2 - TGTGCCAGCAGTGGGGGTAAGGGACAAGCGAACACTGAAGCTTTCTTT CASSGGKGQANTEAFF
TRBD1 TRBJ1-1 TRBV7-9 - TGTTCCAGCAGCCCTGAGGGGGCAGGGGCCCAGGCTGAAGCTTTCTTT CSSSPEGAGAQAEAFF
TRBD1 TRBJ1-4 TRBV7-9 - TGTGCCAGCAGCCGTGGACAGGGTGGTAATGAAAAACTGTTTTTT CASSRGQGGNEKLFF
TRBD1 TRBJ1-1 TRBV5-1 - TGCGCCAGCGGTACCGGGACAGGGGTCACTGAAGCTTTCTTT CASGTGTGVTEAFF
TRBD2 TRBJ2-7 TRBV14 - TGTGCCAGCAGCCATGTAGCGGGGGGGCCCGGGCAGTACTTC CASSHVAGGPGQYF
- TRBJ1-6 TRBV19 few TGTGCCAGTAGCAGGGAGGCCGGGTCTAGGAATTCACCCCTCCACTTT CASSREAGSRNSPLHF
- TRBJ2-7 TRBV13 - TGTGCCAGCAGCTTAGGGACCCTCTCGGCGACTAGAAGCCACGAGCAGTACTTC CASSLGTLSATRSHEQYF
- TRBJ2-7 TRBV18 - TGTGCCAGCTCACCACAGGAGGCCGACCTAAGGATCTACGAGCAGTACTTC CASSPQEADLRIYEQYF
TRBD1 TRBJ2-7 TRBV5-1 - TGCGCCAGCAGCTTACCGGGACAGGGAGCCTACGAGCAGTACTTC CASSLPGQGAYEQYF
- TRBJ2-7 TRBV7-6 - TGTGCCAGCAGTATTCCGGGTCCGGCGCCCGACTCCTACGAGCAGTACTTC CASSIPGPAPDSYEQYF
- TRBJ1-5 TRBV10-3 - TGTGCCAACGGTACAGGGCCGTGTTTCAATCAGCCCCAGCATTTT CANGTGPCFNQPQHF
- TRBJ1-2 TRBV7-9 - TGTGCCAGCAGCTTAGAGGGGGTCGCCTACTATGGCTACACCTTC CASSLEGVAYYGYTF
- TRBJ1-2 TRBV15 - TGTGCCACCAGCGGTGGAGGGTTAGCTAACTATGGCTACACCTTC CATSGGGLANYGYTF
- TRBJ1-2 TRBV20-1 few TGCAGTGCTCGGAGGGTAGGCTACACCTTC CSARRVGYTF
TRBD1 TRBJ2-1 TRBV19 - TGTGCCAGTACCACCCGGGACAGGGGACCTAGCTCCTACAATGAGCAGTTCTTC CASTTRDRGPSSYNEQFF
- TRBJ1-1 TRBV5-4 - TGTGCCAGCAGCCTGAACGCAGGGGTTGGGACTGAAGCTTTCTTT CASSLNAGVGTEAFF
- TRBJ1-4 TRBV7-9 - TGTGCCAGCAGCTTCGGGAGCGGGCCGACTAATGAAAAACTGTTTTTT CASSFGSGPTNEKLFF
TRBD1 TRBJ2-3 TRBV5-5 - TGTGCCAGCAGCATACGACAGGGCATCACAGATACGCAGTATTTT CASSIRQGITDTQYF
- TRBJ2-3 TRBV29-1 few TGCAGCTCCCTGGGGGGAACAGATACGCAGTATTTT CSSLGGTDTQYF
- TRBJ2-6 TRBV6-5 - TGTGCCAGCAGACCCGGACAGTCTGGGGCCAACGTCCTGACTTTC CASRPGQSGANVLTF
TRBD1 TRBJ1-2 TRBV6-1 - TGTGCCAGCAGGAGACAGGGAACCGAAACGGGGGGCTACACCTTC CASRRQGTETGGYTF
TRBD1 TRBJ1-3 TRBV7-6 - TGTGCCAGCAGCAGCGACAGGGGCGCAAACACCATATATTTT CASSSDRGANTIYF
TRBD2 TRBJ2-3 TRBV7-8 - TGTGCCAGCAGCTTAGCTTCGACTAGCGGGGGGTCCACAGATACGCAGTATTTT CASSLASTSGGSTDTQYF
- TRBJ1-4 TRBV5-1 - TGCGCCAGCAGCTTGGTGCGGGACGGTAGGGAAAAACTGTTTTTT CASSLVRDGREKLFF
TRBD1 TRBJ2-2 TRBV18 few TGTGCCAGCTCCCCTCCCGGGACAGTGAACACCGGGGAGCTGTTTTTT CASSPPGTVNTGELFF
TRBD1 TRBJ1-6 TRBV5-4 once TGTGCCAGCAGCGCCCGACAGGGTACTCCTGCACCCCTCCACTTT CASSARQGTPAPLHF
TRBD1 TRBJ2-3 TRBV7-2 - TGTGCCAGCAGCTTAGGGGACAGGGGGCGGGAAGATACGCAGTATTTT CASSLGDRGREDTQYF
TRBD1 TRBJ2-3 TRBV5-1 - TGCGCCAGCAGCTTGGGGCAGGGGGTCTCCTCTTTCACAGATACGCAGTATTTT CASSLGQGVSSFTDTQYF
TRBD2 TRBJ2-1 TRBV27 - TGTGCCAGCAGCCTTGAACTAGCGGGGGGGTACGAGCAGTTCTTC CASSLELAGGYEQFF
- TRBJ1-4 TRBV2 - TGTGCCAGCAGTGAAAGCAGACCAAGGGGAAAACTGTTTTTT CASSESRPRGKLFF
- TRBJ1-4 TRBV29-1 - TGCAGCGTTGAAAGGGGACTGGGTGAAAAACTGTTTTTT CSVERGLGEKLFF
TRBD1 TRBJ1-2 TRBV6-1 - TGTGCCAGCGGGGACAGGGAGGTTACCCTTAGTGGCTACACCTTC CASGDREVTLSGYTF
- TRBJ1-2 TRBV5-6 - TGTGCCAGCAGCTTAGCTACCTTTAACTATGGCTACACCTTC CASSLATFNYGYTF
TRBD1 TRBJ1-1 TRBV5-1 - TGCGCCAGCAGCTTAGGACAGGGCTCTTTCTTT CASSLGQGSFF
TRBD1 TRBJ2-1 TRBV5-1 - TGCGCCAGCAGAGGGACAGGGATAGAAAATGAGCGGTTCTTC CASRGTGIENERFF
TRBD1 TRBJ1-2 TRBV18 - TGTGCCAGCTCGGTCGGACAGGACGACTATGGCTACACCTTC CASSVGQDDYGYTF
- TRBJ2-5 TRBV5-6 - TGTGCCAGCAGCTTGGGAGGGTATGGAGAGACCCAGTACTTC CASSLGGYGETQYF